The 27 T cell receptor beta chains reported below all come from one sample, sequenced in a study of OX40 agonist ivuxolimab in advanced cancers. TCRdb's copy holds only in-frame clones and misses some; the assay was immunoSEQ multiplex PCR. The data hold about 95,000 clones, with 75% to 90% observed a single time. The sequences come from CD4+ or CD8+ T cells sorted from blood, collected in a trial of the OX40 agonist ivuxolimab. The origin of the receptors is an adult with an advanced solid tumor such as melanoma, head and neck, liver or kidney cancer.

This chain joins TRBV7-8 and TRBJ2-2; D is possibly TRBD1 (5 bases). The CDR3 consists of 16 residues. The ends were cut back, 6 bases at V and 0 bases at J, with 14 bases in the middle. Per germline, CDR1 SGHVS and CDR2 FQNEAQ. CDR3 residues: CASSTTPQANTGELFF. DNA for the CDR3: TGTGCCAGCAGTACAACCCCACAGGCGAACACCGGGGAGCTGTTTTTT.

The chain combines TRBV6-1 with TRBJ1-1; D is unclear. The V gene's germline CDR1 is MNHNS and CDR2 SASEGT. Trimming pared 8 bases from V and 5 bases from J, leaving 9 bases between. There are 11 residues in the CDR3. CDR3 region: CASLVRTEAFF. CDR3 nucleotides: TGTGCCAGCCTGGTTAGGACTGAAGCTTTCTTT.

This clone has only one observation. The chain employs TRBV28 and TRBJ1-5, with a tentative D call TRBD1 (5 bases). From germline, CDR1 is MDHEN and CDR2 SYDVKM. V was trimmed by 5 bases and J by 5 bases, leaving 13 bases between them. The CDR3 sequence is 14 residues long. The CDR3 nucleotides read TGTGCCAGCAGTATGGGGGTAGGTCATCAGCCCCAGCATTTT. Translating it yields CASSMGVGHQPQHF.

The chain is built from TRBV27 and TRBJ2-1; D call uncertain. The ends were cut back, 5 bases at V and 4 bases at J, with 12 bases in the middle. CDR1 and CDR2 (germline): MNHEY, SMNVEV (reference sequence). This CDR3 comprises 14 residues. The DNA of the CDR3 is TGTGCCAGCAGTCTAAATTTACGGTACAATGAGCAGTTCTTC. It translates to CASSLNLRYNEQFF.

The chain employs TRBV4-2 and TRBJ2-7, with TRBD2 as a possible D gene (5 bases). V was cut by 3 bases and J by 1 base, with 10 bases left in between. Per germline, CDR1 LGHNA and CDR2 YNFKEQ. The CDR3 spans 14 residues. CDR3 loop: CASSHTRGSYEQYF. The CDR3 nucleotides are TGTGCCAGCAGCCACACACGGGGATCCTACGAGCAGTACTTC.

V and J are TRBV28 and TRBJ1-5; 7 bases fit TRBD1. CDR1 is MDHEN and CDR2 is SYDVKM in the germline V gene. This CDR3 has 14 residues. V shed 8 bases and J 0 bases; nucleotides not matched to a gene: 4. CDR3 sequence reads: CASEQGGSNQPQHF. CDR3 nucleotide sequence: TGTGCCAGCGAGCAGGGGGGTAGCAATCAGCCCCAGCATTTT.

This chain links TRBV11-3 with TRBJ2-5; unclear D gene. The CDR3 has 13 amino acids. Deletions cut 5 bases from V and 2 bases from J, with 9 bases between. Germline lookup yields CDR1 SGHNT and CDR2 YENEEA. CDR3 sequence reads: CASSLDGQETQYF. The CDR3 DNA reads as TGTGCCAGCAGCCTCGACGGACAAGAGACCCAGTACTTC.

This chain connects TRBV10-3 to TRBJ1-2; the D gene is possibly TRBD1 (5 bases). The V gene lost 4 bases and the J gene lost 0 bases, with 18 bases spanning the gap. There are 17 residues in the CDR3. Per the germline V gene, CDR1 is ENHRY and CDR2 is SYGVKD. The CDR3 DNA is TGTGCCATCAGTGCAGGCGACGGGGGAACTTCTAACTATGGCTACACCTTC. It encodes CAISAGDGGTSNYGYTF.

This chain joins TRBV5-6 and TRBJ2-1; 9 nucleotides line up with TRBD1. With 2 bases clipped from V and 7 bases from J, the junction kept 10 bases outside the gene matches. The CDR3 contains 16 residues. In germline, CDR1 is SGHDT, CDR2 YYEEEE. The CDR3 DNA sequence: TGTGCCAGCAGCTTAGTACAGGGGGCTCGGATGAATGAGCAGTTCTTC. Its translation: CASSLVQGARMNEQFF.

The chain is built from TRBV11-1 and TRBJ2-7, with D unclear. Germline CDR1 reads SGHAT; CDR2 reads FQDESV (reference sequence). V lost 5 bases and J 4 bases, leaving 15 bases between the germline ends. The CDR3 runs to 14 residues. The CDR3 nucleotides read TGTGCCAGCAGCCCGAGGCCAACCCCATACGAGCAGTACTTC. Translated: CASSPRPTPYEQYF.

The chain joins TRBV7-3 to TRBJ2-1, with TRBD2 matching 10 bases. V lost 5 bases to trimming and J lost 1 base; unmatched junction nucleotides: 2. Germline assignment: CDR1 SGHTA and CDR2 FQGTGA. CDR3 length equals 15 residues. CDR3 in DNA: TGTGCCAGCAGCGCGACTAGCGGGTCCTACAATGAGCAGTTCTTC. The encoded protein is CASSATSGSYNEQFF.

In DNA, the CDR3 is TGTGCCAGCAGTTTAAGCCAGGTTCGGATTGCTGAAGCTTTCTTT. This translates into CASSLSQVRIAEAFF. The rearrangement uses TRBV28 and TRBJ1-1; unclear D gene. Trimming took 2 bases from V and 6 from J, leaving 16 bases between them. The CDR3 totals 15 residues. CDR1 and CDR2 from the germline V gene are MDHEN and SYDVKM.

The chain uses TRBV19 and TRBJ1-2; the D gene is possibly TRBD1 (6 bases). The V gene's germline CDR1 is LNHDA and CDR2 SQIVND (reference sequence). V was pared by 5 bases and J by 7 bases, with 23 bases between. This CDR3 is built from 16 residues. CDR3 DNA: TGTGCCAGTAGTCCTACAGGGACCGTACGGATGGGTGGCTACACCTTC. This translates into CASSPTGTVRMGGYTF.

The CDR3: CASSLGPGGSYEQYF. In DNA form, the CDR3 reads TGTGCCAGCAGCTTGGGCCCCGGCGGCTCCTACGAGCAGTACTTC. This chain joins TRBV5-5 and TRBJ2-7; D not resolved. Trimming cost V 0 bases and J 0 bases, with 10 bases left between them. The CDR3 has 15 amino acids. Germline CDR1 and CDR2: SGHKS and YYEKEE (reference sequence).

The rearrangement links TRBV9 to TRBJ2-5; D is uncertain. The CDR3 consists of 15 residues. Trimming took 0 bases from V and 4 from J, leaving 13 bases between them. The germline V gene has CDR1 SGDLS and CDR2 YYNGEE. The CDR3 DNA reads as TGTGCCAGCAGCGTAGATTGGAATTTGGGAGAGACCCAGTACTTC. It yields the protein CASSVDWNLGETQYF.

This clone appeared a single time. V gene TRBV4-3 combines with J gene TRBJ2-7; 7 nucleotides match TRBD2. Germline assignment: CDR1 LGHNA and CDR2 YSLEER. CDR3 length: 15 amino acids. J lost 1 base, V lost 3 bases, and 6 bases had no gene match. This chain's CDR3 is CASSHKRGLSYEQYF. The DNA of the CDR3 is TGCGCCAGCAGCCATAAGCGGGGATTGTCCTACGAGCAGTACTTC.

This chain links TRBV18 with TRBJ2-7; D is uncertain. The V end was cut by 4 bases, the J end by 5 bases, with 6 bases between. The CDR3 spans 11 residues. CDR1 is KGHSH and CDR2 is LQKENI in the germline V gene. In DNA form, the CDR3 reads TGTGCCAGCTCACTTTTAGACGAGCAGTACTTC. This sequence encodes CASSLLDEQYF.

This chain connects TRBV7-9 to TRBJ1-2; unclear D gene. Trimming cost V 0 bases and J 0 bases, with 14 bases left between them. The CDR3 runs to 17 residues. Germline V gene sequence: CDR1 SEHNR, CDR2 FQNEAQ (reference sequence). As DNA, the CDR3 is TGTGCCAGCAGCTTAGCGCGTGATCACGCGACTAACTATGGCTACACCTTC. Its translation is CASSLARDHATNYGYTF.

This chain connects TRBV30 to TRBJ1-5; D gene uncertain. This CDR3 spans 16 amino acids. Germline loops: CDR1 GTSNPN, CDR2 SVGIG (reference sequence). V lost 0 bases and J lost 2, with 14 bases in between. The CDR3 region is CAWSVTGPIGNQPQHF. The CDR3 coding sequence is TGTGCCTGGAGTGTAACTGGGCCCATTGGCAATCAGCCCCAGCATTTT.

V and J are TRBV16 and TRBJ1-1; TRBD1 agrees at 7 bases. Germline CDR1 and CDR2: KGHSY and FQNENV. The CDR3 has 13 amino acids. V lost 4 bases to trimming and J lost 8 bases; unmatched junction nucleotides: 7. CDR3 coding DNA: TGTGCCAGCAGCCCCGCAACGACAGGGGAAGCTTTCTTT. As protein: CASSPATTGEAFF.

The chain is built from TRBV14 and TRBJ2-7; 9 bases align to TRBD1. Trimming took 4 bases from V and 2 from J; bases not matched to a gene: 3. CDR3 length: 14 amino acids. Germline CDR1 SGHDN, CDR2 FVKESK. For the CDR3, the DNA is TGTGCCAGCAGCCCCCACAGGGGGCCCTACGAGCAGTACTTC. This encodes CASSPHRGPYEQYF.

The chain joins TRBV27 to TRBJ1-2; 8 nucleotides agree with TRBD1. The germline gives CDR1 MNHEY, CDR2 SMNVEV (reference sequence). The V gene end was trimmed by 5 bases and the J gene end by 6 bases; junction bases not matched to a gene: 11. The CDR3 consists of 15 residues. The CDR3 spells CASSPSRQGWNGYTF. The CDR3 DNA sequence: TGTGCCAGCAGTCCCTCCCGACAGGGGTGGAATGGCTACACCTTC.

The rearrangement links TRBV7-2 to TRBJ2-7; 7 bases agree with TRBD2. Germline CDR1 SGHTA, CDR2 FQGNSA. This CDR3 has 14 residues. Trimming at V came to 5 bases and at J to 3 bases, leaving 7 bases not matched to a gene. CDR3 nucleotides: TGTGCCAGCAGCCTCGGGACTATCAACTACGAGCAGTACTTC. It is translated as CASSLGTINYEQYF.

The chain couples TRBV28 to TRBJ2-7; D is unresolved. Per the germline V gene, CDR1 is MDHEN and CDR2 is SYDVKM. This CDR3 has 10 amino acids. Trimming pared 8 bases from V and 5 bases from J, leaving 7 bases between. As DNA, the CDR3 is TGTGCCAGCCCCCGCCACGAGCAGTACTTC. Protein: CASPRHEQYF.

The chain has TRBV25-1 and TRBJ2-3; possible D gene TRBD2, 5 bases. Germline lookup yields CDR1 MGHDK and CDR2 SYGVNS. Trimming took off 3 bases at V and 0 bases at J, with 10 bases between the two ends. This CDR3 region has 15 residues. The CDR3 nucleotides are TGTGCCAGCAGTGATATGGGGAGAAGCACAGATACGCAGTATTTT. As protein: CASSDMGRSTDTQYF.

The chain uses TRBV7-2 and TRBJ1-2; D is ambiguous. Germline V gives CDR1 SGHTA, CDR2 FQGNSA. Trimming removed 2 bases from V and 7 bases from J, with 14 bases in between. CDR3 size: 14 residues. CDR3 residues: CASSLNTEVGGYTF. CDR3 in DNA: TGTGCCAGCAGCTTAAACACAGAGGTTGGTGGCTACACCTTC.

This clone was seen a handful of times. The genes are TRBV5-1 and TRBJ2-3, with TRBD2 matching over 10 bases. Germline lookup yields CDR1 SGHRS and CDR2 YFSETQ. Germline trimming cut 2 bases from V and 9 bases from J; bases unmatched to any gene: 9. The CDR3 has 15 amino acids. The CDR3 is CASSFGSGGSRTQYF. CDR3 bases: TGCGCCAGCAGCTTTGGTAGCGGGGGGAGCCGGACGCAGTATTTT. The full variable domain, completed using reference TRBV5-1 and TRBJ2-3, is KAGVTQTPRYLIKTRGQQVTLSCSPISGHRSVSWYQQTPGQGLQFLFEYFSETQRNKGNFPGRFSGRQFSNSRSEMNVSTLELGDSALYLCASSFGSGGSRTQYFGPGTRLTVL.